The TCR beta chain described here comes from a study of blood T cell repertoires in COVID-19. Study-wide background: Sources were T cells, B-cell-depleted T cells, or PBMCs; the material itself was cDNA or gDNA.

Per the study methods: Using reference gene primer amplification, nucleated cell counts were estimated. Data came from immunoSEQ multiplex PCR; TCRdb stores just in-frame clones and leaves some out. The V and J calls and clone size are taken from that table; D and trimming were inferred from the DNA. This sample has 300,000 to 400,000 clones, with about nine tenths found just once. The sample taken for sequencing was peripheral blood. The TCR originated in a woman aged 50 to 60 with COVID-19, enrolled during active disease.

The CDR3 is CASSNTGQGGHTQYF. The CDR3 bases are TGTGCCAGCAGCAATACGGGACAGGGTGGGCATACGCAGTATTTT. V is TRBV5-4 and J is TRBJ2-3; TRBD1 agrees at 9 bases. After removal of 4 bases from V and 7 bases from J, the junction contained 10 bases not matched to a gene. CDR3 length: 15 residues. Germline loops: CDR1 SGHNT, CDR2 YYREEE (reference sequence).